The sequence of this T cell receptor beta chain was determined in a study of blood T cell repertoires in COVID-19 (TCRdb year 2020). About the full investigation: Samples from collaborators originated in the United States, Italy and Spain and spanned both the acute and convalescent phases of COVID-19. The material from the prospective study consisted of cDNA or gDNA derived from T cells, B-cell-depleted T cells, or PBMCs. Subjects who had been exposed to COVID-19, were actively infected with it, or had recovered from it provided the deeply sampled blood TCRbeta repertoires that made up the dataset. A freely available public database, intended as a resource for researchers studying the immune response to SARS-CoV-2, is where the repertoires were released. Samples came from the ongoing ImmuneRACE study (first 160 participants) plus 1,254 subjects from 6 global collaborators. A de-identified subject ID, COVID-19 status, age in years and sex were almost always included in the sample metadata. Where available, HLA class I and class II types were taken from metadata supplied by the sample provider and were not determined by assay-based typing.

Of note for this clone: No cognate antigen has been identified for it. One base away there is no much larger clone; base qualities are not given.

The immunoSEQ Assay, a bias-controlled multiplex PCR, was used to amplify TCRbeta CDR3 regions from genomic DNA. As for the authors' bioinformatics: Within the assay, amplification of reference gene primers was used to estimate how many nucleated cells each sample contained. To quantify the absolute abundance of each unique TCRbeta CDR3 rearrangement, sequence reads were collapsed and filtered. For each sample, productive Simpson clonality was calculated as the square root of Simpson's diversity index across productive rearrangements. The clones in this table, taken by TCRdb from immuneACCESS, are in-frame only. Not every clone is retained; where verified, under half of the shortfall comes from an unresolved V gene, and the cause of the rest is unknown. V and J calls and clone size are as listed in that table; D and trimming were resolved from the DNA. The table for this sample lists 55,000 to 75,000 clones; 80% of them were counted only once. The ten largest clones take up 15% to 20% of the sample.

A second Seattle source provided samples from volunteer blood donors who had recovered from COVID-19. Whole blood was collected in K2EDTA tubes by collaborating institutions according to the institutions' own protocols. Collaborator samples were shipped for TCRbeta analysis as frozen whole blood, isolated PBMCs, or DNA extracted from either sample type. Relative to germline, V is 7 bases shorter and J is 4 bases shorter, with 10 bases between their ends. There are 13 amino acids in the CDR3, from cysteine to phenylalanine inclusive. CDR3 DNA only is kept here, 39 bases in frame from base 1. Broader findings and caveats from the paper: The amount of clinical and demographic metadata varied by source and participant and was provided uncurated.

Specimen: peripheral blood. This sequence was found in a man between 65 and 85 years old who had recovered from COVID-19. The chain was built from TRBV12-3 or TRBV12-4 and TRBJ2-2, with TRBD1 perhaps the D gene, on 6 matching bases. This receptor has the CDR3 CASKAQGTGELFF. The DNA reads as follows: TGTGCCAGCAAGGCACAGGGCACCGGGGAGCTGTTTTTT.